The T cell receptor (beta chain) under discussion was sequenced for a study of patients and donors after allogeneic stem cell transplantation. In its sample, this clonotype was seen a few times. TCRdb ran MiXCR on the RT-PCR reads and lists one entry per CDR3 protein. The sample contains roughly 880,000 distinct CDR3 sequences, approximately 18% of which appear only once. This clonotype was obtained from a human donor who was either an allogeneic HSCT recipient or a stem cell or donor lymphocyte infusion donor (not recorded which). It is not recorded whose cells these are; they may come from a transplant donor. Sequencing was carried out using blood, either unsorted or a sorted T cell fraction (not recorded which).

The CDR3: CASPSGAGELFF. CDR3 DNA: TGTGCCAGCCCGTCTGGAGCCGGGGAGCTGTTTTTT. The V call is TRBV7-8, the J call TRBJ2-2; D not certain. V was clipped by 8 bases and J by 6 bases, with 10 bases between them. Germline CDR1 SGHVS, CDR2 FQNEAQ. The CDR3 is made up of 12 amino acids.